Listed below are T cell receptor beta chains from one sample, sequenced in a study of blood T cell repertoires in COVID-19. Method: immunoSEQ multiplex PCR; TCRdb's copy keeps in-frame clones and lacks some. Of over 65,000 clones detected, about 92% appear once; the ten largest clones hold roughly 9.7%. Material: peripheral blood. All receptors derive from a human donor in a cohort sampled during active COVID-19. CDR3s include the opening cysteine and the closing phenylalanine or tryptophan. Each record gives: CDR3 protein, CDR3 DNA, J gene, V gene, D gene, clone size. A D gene is named only where the DNA matches it firmly. Size values are once, few and many counts, or a class for expanded clones, and some rows have none.

CASPWAGGAAVTEAFF,TGTGCCAGCCCGTGGGCAGGGGGCGCGGCTGTAACTGAAGCTTTCTTT,TRBJ1-1,TRBV2,TRBD1,.
CASSRAGATDTQYF,TGTGCCAGCAGCCGAGCGGGAGCCACAGATACGCAGTATTTT,TRBJ2-3,TRBV7-3,TRBD2,.
CASTPTGQVGEKLFF,TGTGCCAGCACCCCGACGGGACAAGTGGGAGAAAAACTGTTTTTT,TRBJ1-4,TRBV2,.,once
CASTRTPANSPLHF,TGTGCCAGCACTAGGACACCTGCCAATTCACCCCTCCACTTT,TRBJ1-6,TRBV6-5,.,.
CASSSQPSGNEQFF,TGTGCCAGCAGCTCCCAACCTTCCGGGAATGAGCAGTTCTTC,TRBJ2-1,TRBV7-3,.,.
CASSDGTSAPYEQYF,TGTGCCAGCAGTGACGGGACTAGCGCTCCCTACGAGCAGTACTTC,TRBJ2-7,TRBV25-1,TRBD2,.
CASSLRTDTQYF,TGTGCCAGCAGCTTACGGACAGATACGCAGTATTTT,TRBJ2-3,TRBV7-6,.,.
CASSLAGEQYF,TGCGCCAGCAGCTTGGCGGGGGAGCAGTACTTC,TRBJ2-7,TRBV5-1,.,.
CASSYRESRKETQYF,TGTGCCAGCAGTTACCGAGAATCTAGAAAAGAGACCCAGTACTTC,TRBJ2-5,TRBV6-6,.,.
CASSGQRNQPQHF,TGCGCCAGCAGCGGGCAACGCAATCAGCCCCAGCATTTT,TRBJ1-5,TRBV4-3,.,.
CAIRPGQTYEQYF,TGTGCCATCAGACCGGGACAGACGTACGAGCAGTACTTC,TRBJ2-7,TRBV10-3,TRBD1,.
CASSRDRFDQETQYF,TGTGCCAGCAGCCGGGACAGATTTGACCAAGAGACCCAGTACTTC,TRBJ2-5,TRBV5-6,TRBD1,.
CASSFSILGSSWSYNEQFF,TGTGCCAGCAGTTTTTCAATATTAGGTTCTAGCTGGTCCTACAATGAGCAGTTCTTC,TRBJ2-1,TRBV28,.,.
CSVARGSAQYF,TGCAGTGTTGCGCGGGGGAGTGCCCAGTACTTC,TRBJ2-5,TRBV20-1,TRBD2,.
CASSWGLAGAYEQYF,TGTGCCAGCAGCTGGGGACTAGCGGGAGCCTACGAGCAGTACTTC,TRBJ2-7,TRBV7-2,TRBD2,.
CASSNLGTTEPADIQYF,TGTGCCAGTAGTAACCTCGGGACAACCGAGCCGGCGGACATTCAGTACTTC,TRBJ2-4,TRBV19,.,.
CASSARGGTQPQHF,TGTGCCAGCAGCGCCAGGGGAGGGACTCAGCCCCAGCATTTT,TRBJ1-5,TRBV6-4,.,.
CASSIGPGTEAFF,TGTGCCAGTAGTATAGGCCCGGGGACTGAAGCTTTCTTT,TRBJ1-1,TRBV19,.,.
CASSHSGTSSYNEQFF,TGCGCCAGCAGCCATTCCGGGACATCCTCCTACAATGAGCAGTTCTTC,TRBJ2-1,TRBV4-3,.,.
CASSLESGNGELFF,TGTGCCAGCAGCTTAGAATCAGGCAACGGGGAGCTGTTTTTT,TRBJ2-2,TRBV7-2,.,.
CASSLAGGPQWEQFF,TGTGCCAGCAGCTTAGCGGGAGGGCCACAATGGGAGCAGTTCTTC,TRBJ2-1,TRBV7-2,TRBD2,.
CAWSVHGTGPEAFF,TGTGCCTGGAGTGTACATGGGACAGGGCCTGAAGCTTTCTTT,TRBJ1-1,TRBV30,TRBD1,.
CASRHRGRGLYGYTF,TGTGCCAGCAGGCACAGGGGGAGGGGCTTATATGGCTACACCTTC,TRBJ1-2,TRBV3-1/TRBV3-2,TRBD1,.
CATSERSSYEQYF,TGTGCCACCAGTGAACGGAGCTCCTACGAGCAGTACTTC,TRBJ2-7,TRBV24-1,.,few
CASSQYYEQFF,TGTGCCAGCAGCCAATATTATGAGCAGTTCTTC,TRBJ2-1,TRBV3-1/TRBV3-2,.,.
CASTKRDLNTEAFF,TGTGCCAGCACCAAGAGGGATCTGAACACTGAAGCTTTCTTT,TRBJ1-1,TRBV28,.,.
CASSLSRVGTGELFF,TGCGCCAGCAGCTTGTCCAGGGTCGGAACCGGGGAGCTGTTTTTT,TRBJ2-2,TRBV5-1,.,.
CASSLAGTSDEQYF,TGTGCCAGCAGCTTAGCAGGGACTAGCGACGAGCAGTACTTC,TRBJ2-7,TRBV7-9,TRBD2,.
CASSSEDRVETQYF,TGTGCCAGCAGCTCTGAAGACAGGGTGGAGACCCAGTACTTC,TRBJ2-5,TRBV5-5,TRBD1,.
CASNLRGGNQPQHF,TGTGCCAGCAACCTCCGGGGGGGCAATCAGCCCCAGCATTTT,TRBJ1-5,TRBV28,.,few
CASSGTSGKETQYF,TGTGCCAGCAGTGGAACTAGCGGCAAAGAGACCCAGTACTTC,TRBJ2-5,TRBV25-1,TRBD2,.
CASSWESEDQPQHF,TGTGCCAGCAGTTGGGAATCGGAGGATCAGCCCCAGCATTTT,TRBJ1-5,TRBV28,.,.
CASSTTGLSNYEQYF,TGTGCCAGTAGTACGACAGGCCTATCGAACTACGAGCAGTACTTC,TRBJ2-7,TRBV19,.,.
CASSLMFRTDTGELFF,TGTGCCAGCAGCTTAATGTTTCGAACGGACACCGGGGAGCTGTTTTTT,TRBJ2-2,TRBV7-2,.,.
CASSPSGRRTDTQYF,TGTGCCAGCAGCCCTAGCGGGAGAAGGACAGATACGCAGTATTTT,TRBJ2-3,TRBV3-1/TRBV3-2,TRBD2,.
CASSMGRDRDDPEQYF,TGTGCCAGTAGTATGGGACGGGACAGGGATGACCCCGAGCAGTACTTC,TRBJ2-7,TRBV19,TRBD1,.
CASSVRTSPFYNEQFF,TGTGCCAGCAGCGTGAGGACTAGCCCTTTTTACAATGAGCAGTTCTTC,TRBJ2-1,TRBV9,TRBD2,.
CARSLGPRRAEAFF,TGTGCCAGAAGCTTGGGCCCACGGCGGGCTGAAGCTTTCTTT,TRBJ1-1,TRBV5-3,.,.
CASSQDWGLRSPLHF,TGCGCCAGCAGCCAAGATTGGGGGCTGCGGTCACCCCTCCACTTT,TRBJ1-6,TRBV4-3,.,.
CASSQEGGRRHEQYF,TGTGCCAGCAGCCAAGAAGGAGGGAGGCGGCACGAGCAGTACTTC,TRBJ2-7,TRBV3-1/TRBV3-2,.,.
CASRLGLADSYNEQFF,TGTGCCAGCAGGTTGGGACTAGCGGATTCCTACAATGAGCAGTTCTTC,TRBJ2-1,TRBV2,TRBD2,once
CASSLGDEQFF,TGTGCCAGCAGTTTGGGAGATGAGCAGTTCTTC,TRBJ2-1,TRBV27,.,.
CASSPRGWVGEETQYF,TGCGCCAGCAGCCCAAGAGGATGGGTGGGAGAGGAGACCCAGTACTTC,TRBJ2-5,TRBV4-1,.,.